This TCR beta chain was captured by sequencing in a study of OX40 agonist ivuxolimab in advanced cancers. Repertoires were generated with immunoSEQ multiplex PCR, while TCRdb's copy carries only in-frame clones and drops some. Altogether 60,000 to 75,000 clones are present, approximately 86% being singletons, with the ten largest covering about 5.5%. This clonotype was sampled from an adult with an advanced solid tumor such as melanoma, head and neck, liver or kidney cancer. This specimen was CD4+ or CD8+ T cells sorted from blood, taken in a trial of the OX40 agonist ivuxolimab.

For the CDR3, the DNA is TGTGCCAGTAGCCACATAGCTAATAGCAATCAGCCCCAGCATTTT. Translating it yields CASSHIANSNQPQHF. V usage is TRBV19 and J usage is TRBJ1-5; D is uncertain. The CDR3 consists of 15 residues. The germline V gene encodes CDR1 LNHDA and CDR2 SQIVND (reference sequence). Trimming cost V 6 bases and J 0 bases, with 12 bases left between them.